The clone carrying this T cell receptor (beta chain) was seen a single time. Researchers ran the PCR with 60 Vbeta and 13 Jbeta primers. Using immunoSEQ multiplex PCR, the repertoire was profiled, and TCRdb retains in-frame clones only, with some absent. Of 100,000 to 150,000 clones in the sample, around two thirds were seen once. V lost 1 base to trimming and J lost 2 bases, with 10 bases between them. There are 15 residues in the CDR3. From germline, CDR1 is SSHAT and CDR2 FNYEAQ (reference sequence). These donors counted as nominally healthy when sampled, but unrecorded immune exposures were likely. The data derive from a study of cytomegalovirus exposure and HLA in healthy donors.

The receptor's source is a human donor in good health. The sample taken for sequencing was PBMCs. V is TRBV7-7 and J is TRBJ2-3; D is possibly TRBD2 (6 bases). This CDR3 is CASSLGKDYTDTQYF. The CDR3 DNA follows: TGTGCCAGCAGCTTAGGGAAGGACTACACAGATACGCAGTATTTT.